The 25 T cell receptor beta chains given below trace back to one sample, sequenced in a study of CD8 T cells in Susac syndrome. RNA was extracted with the RNeasy kit, and a quantity of roughly 0.45 to 1 ug was reverse transcribed using random hexamers. TCRdb redid the calling of the immunoSEQ multiplex PCR reads with MiXCR, one entry per CDR3 protein. Of roughly 110,000 distinct CDR3 sequences listed, approximately 95% are singletons. Sequences were obtained from CD8+ T cells from PBMCs. These receptors came from a human donor with Susac syndrome.

V usage is TRBV15 and J usage is TRBJ2-6; possible D gene TRBD2, 6 bases. The germline V and J ends were trimmed by 0 bases and 4 bases, with 19 bases remaining between them. CDR1 is LNHNV, CDR2 YYDKDF, per germline (reference sequence). CDR3 length: 19 residues. The CDR3 DNA reads TGTGCCACCAGCAGAGAGGAGGGGAACTCCGGCTCAGGGGCCAACGTCCTGACTTTC. The encoded protein is CATSREEGNSGSGANVLTF.

J is TRBJ1-2 and V is TRBV3-1; D is ambiguous. The germline V gene encodes CDR1 LGHDT and CDR2 YNNKEL (reference sequence). Trimming left V 2 bases short and J 3 bases short, with 16 bases between. The CDR3 is made up of 16 amino acids. The CDR3 is CASSQPTDGSHYGYTF. The DNA for the CDR3 is TGTGCCAGCAGCCAACCTACGGACGGAAGTCACTATGGCTACACCTTC.

This chain joins TRBV5-1 and TRBJ2-3, with 7 bases matching TRBD1. Germline assignment: CDR1 SGHRS and CDR2 YFSETQ. With V trimmed by 5 bases and J by 5 bases, 8 bases remained unmatched. This CDR3 spans 14 amino acids. CDR3 loop: CASSPTGMGDTQYF. DNA of the CDR3: TGCGCCAGCAGTCCGACAGGGATGGGAGATACGCAGTATTTT. The entire variable domain, with the rest obtained from reference TRBV5-1 and TRBJ2-3, is as follows: KAGVTQTPRYLIKTRGQQVTLSCSPISGHRSVSWYQQTPGQGLQFLFEYFSETQRNKGNFPGRFSGRQFSNSRSEMNVSTLELGDSALYLCASSPTGMGDTQYFGPGTRLTVL.

This sequence joins TRBV6-5 and TRBJ1-1; D call uncertain. Germline V gene lookup returns CDR1 MNHEY and CDR2 SVGAGI. V was pared by 0 bases and J by 5 bases, with 10 bases between. This CDR3 contains 14 residues. This CDR3 reads CASSYSSVFTEAFF. The DNA for the CDR3 is TGTGCCAGCAGTTACTCGTCGGTGTTTACTGAAGCTTTCTTT.

The chain couples TRBV6-1 to TRBJ2-2; D not resolved. V was shortened by 6 bases and J by 7 bases, with 21 bases between the two germline ends. Germline CDR1 is MNHNS and CDR2 is SASEGT. This CDR3 is 16 amino acids long. The CDR3 reads CASSPPVPKASGELFF. DNA of the CDR3: TGTGCCAGCAGCCCCCCGGTTCCCAAGGCAAGCGGGGAGCTGTTTTTT.

V and J are TRBV12-3 or TRBV12-4 and TRBJ2-7, with 10 bases lining up with TRBD2. Trimming at V came to 11 bases and at J to 6 bases, leaving 10 bases not matched to a gene. This CDR3 is built from 13 residues. CDR3 sequence (DNA): TGTGCCTCAAGGATAGCGGGGGGACCCGAGCAGTACTTC. This sequence encodes CASRIAGGPEQYF.

V gene TRBV15 combines with J gene TRBJ2-5; unclear D gene. The CDR3 has 17 residues. Germline CDR1 and CDR2: LNHNV and YYDKDF (reference sequence). Trimming left V 3 bases short and J 2 bases short, with 19 bases between. The CDR3, as DNA: TGTGCCACCAGCAGGGGGTGGGTGTCCGAGGCACAAGAGACCCAGTACTTC. It is translated as CATSRGWVSEAQETQYF. The full variable domain, completed using reference TRBV15 and TRBJ2-5, is DAMVIQNPRYQVTQFGKPVTLSCSQTLNHNVMYWYQQKSSQAPKLLFHYYDKDFNNEADTPDNFQSRRPNTSFCFLDIRSPGLGDTAMYLCATSRGWVSEAQETQYFGPGTRLLVL.

V is TRBV27 and J is TRBJ2-7, with 10 bases identical to TRBD2. Germline CDR1 reads MNHEY; CDR2 reads SMNVEV (reference sequence). The CDR3 loop spans 14 amino acids. J lost 9 bases, V lost 4 bases, and 9 bases had no gene match. The CDR3 region has the DNA TGTGCCAGCAGTTACACTAGCGGGGTGTCGGGGCAGTACTTC. Its protein is CASSYTSGVSGQYF.

V is TRBV5-4 and J is TRBJ1-2; 8 bases fit TRBD1. V gave up 4 bases and J gave up 3 bases; unmatched junction bases: 5. Germline V gene sequence: CDR1 SGHNT, CDR2 YYREEE (reference sequence). The CDR3 runs to 14 residues. CDR3 loop: CASSPETGDYGYTF. The CDR3 DNA follows: TGTGCCAGCAGCCCCGAGACAGGGGACTATGGCTACACCTTC. Filled out from reference TRBV5-4 and TRBJ1-2, the complete variable domain reads ETGVTQSPTHLIKTRGQQVTLRCSSQSGHNTVSWYQQALGQGPQFIFQYYREEENGRGNFPPRFSGLQFPNYSSELNVNALELDDSALYLCASSPETGDYGYTFGSGTRLTVV.

This chain connects TRBV7-9 to TRBJ2-7; D remains ambiguous. The CDR3 runs 12 residues. Germline loops: CDR1 SEHNR, CDR2 FQNEAQ (reference sequence). V shed 5 bases and J shed 3 bases, with 8 bases lying between them. The CDR3 reads CASSPGRYEQYF. The CDR3 nucleotides are TGTGCCAGCAGCCCAGGACGCTACGAGCAGTACTTC. Combining the CDR3 with reference TRBV7-9 and TRBJ2-7 gives the whole variable domain DTGVSQNPRHKITKRGQNVTFRCDPISEHNRLYWYRQTLGQGPEFLTYFQNEAQLEKSRLLSDRFSAERPKGSFSTLEIQRTEQGDSAMYLCASSPGRYEQYFGPGTRLTVT.

This clonotype has a single count. The chain has TRBV5-1 and TRBJ2-3, with D perhaps being TRBD1 or TRBD2 (5 bases each). The CDR3 has 14 amino acids. Trimming stripped 0 bases from V and 4 bases from J, with 9 bases between. Germline assignment: CDR1 SGHRS and CDR2 YFSETQ. The CDR3 nucleotides are TGCGCCAGCAGCTTGGAAGGGACCTCAGATACGCAGTATTTT. It encodes CASSLEGTSDTQYF.

This chain joins TRBV29-1 and TRBJ2-7; no clear D gene. V lost 5 bases and J 7 bases, leaving 18 bases between the germline ends. Germline CDR1 and CDR2: SQVTM and ANQGSEA. This CDR3 region has 13 residues. The CDR3 sequence is CSVLIATDGEQYF. CDR3 DNA: TGCAGCGTTTTAATAGCTACGGACGGGGAGCAGTACTTC.

The V gene is TRBV7-6, the J gene TRBJ2-5; 8 bases map to TRBD1. This CDR3 contains 15 residues. The J segment lost 3 bases and the V segment lost 4 bases, leaving 7 bases of the junction unmatched. The V gene's germline CDR1 is SGHVS and CDR2 FNYEAQ. The CDR3 sequence is CASSYTPGQEETQYF. In DNA, the CDR3 is TGTGCCAGCAGCTATACCCCGGGACAGGAAGAGACCCAGTACTTC.

This chain links TRBV10-2 with TRBJ2-5; D call uncertain. Germline V gene lookup returns CDR1 WSHSY and CDR2 SAAADI. This CDR3 has 15 amino acids. V shed 1 base and J shed 0 bases, with 9 bases lying between them. The CDR3 nucleotides are TGCGCCAGCAGTGAGTTTGGGCCTGACCAAGAGACCCAGTACTTC. This encodes CASSEFGPDQETQYF.

The J gene is TRBJ1-2, the V gene TRBV6-5; D gene ambiguous. This CDR3 region has 12 residues. Germline assignment: CDR1 MNHEY and CDR2 SVGAGI. V lost 10 bases and J 3 bases, leaving 12 bases between the germline ends. CDR3 protein: CATDARHYGYTF. The CDR3 region has the DNA TGTGCCACGGACGCCCGACACTATGGCTACACCTTC.

V usage is TRBV20-1 and J usage is TRBJ2-5; D might be TRBD1 or TRBD2, each matching 5 bases. Germline CDR1 and CDR2: DFQATT and SNEGSKA (reference sequence). The CDR3 runs to 14 residues. Trimming removed 5 bases at V and 2 bases at J, with 15 bases between. The DNA of the CDR3 is TGCAGTGCTCGCCGGGACGAAATGCAAGAGACCCAGTACTTC. The encoded protein is CSARRDEMQETQYF.

This chain uses TRBV12-3 or TRBV12-4 with TRBJ2-5; 8 nucleotides line up with TRBD1. V lost 7 bases, J lost 5 bases, and 9 bases stayed unmatched. The CDR3 totals 14 residues. The CDR3 bases are TGTGCCAGCAATTACAGGGGGGTGGGGGAGACCCAGTACTTC. Protein: CASNYRGVGETQYF.

The CDR3 region is CAYGTEPYNEQFF. The CDR3 nucleotides read TGTGCCTACGGTACAGAACCTTACAATGAGCAGTTCTTC. This rearrangement joins TRBV7-9 to TRBJ2-1, with D unclear. Germline V lookup: CDR1 SEHNR, CDR2 FQNEAQ (reference sequence). Trimming removed 11 bases at V and 4 bases at J, with 15 bases between. CDR3 length: 13 amino acids.

The rearrangement links TRBV5-4 to TRBJ1-2; D is unclear. The germline gives CDR1 SGHNT, CDR2 YYREEE (reference sequence). This CDR3 contains 11 residues. The V gene lost 3 bases and the J gene lost 9 bases, with 9 bases spanning the gap. CDR3: CASSSWPSYTF. CDR3 DNA: TGTGCCAGCAGCTCCTGGCCCAGCTACACCTTC.

J is TRBJ2-2 and V is TRBV7-9; D gene unclear. Germline lookup yields CDR1 SEHNR and CDR2 FQNEAQ (reference sequence). V was cut by 8 bases and J by 3 bases, with 16 bases left in between. This CDR3 is built from 15 residues. DNA of the CDR3: TGTGCCAGCCCCGAAGCAGGTCGGGACACCGGGGAGCTGTTTTTT. As protein: CASPEAGRDTGELFF. Full variable domain (remainder filled in from reference TRBV7-9 and TRBJ2-2): DTGVSQNPRHKITKRGQNVTFRCDPISEHNRLYWYRQTLGQGPEFLTYFQNEAQLEKSRLLSDRFSAERPKGSFSTLEIQRTEQGDSAMYLCASPEAGRDTGELFFGEGSRLTVL.

Here the CDR3 DNA reads TGTGCCAGCAGCTTGGGCACTGGCGGGGAGTCCTACGAGCAGTACTTC. It translates to CASSLGTGGESYEQYF. The chain couples TRBV7-2 to TRBJ2-7; weak D call: TRBD2 (6 bases). This CDR3 is 16 amino acids long. In germline, CDR1 is SGHTA, CDR2 FQGNSA. Trimming took 3 bases from V and 1 from J, leaving 16 bases between them.

The chain joins TRBV6-5 to TRBJ2-1, with TRBD1 as a possible D gene (6 bases). The V gene's germline CDR1 is MNHEY and CDR2 SVGAGI. CDR3 length: 14 amino acids. V shed 6 bases and J shed 0 bases, with 9 bases lying between them. The CDR3 nucleotides read TGTGCCAGCAGCTCGGACAGCTCCTACAATGAGCAGTTCTTC. Translating it yields CASSSDSSYNEQFF.

The rearrangement links TRBV5-1 to TRBJ2-1, with a weak D call TRBD2 (5 bases). The length of the CDR3 is 11 residues. Germline V gene lookup returns CDR1 SGHRS and CDR2 YFSETQ. V shed 4 bases and J shed 9 bases, with 8 bases lying between them. The CDR3 spells CASSPGIEQFF. The CDR3 DNA is TGCGCCAGCAGCCCGGGGATTGAGCAGTTCTTC.

The chain links TRBV29-1 to TRBJ2-1; D is ambiguous. Germline CDR1 SQVTM, CDR2 ANQGSEA. This CDR3 has 12 residues. The ends were cut back, 3 bases at V and 4 bases at J, with 7 bases in the middle. CDR3 in amino acids: CSVEFSYNEQFF. The CDR3 DNA follows: TGCAGCGTTGAGTTCTCATACAATGAGCAGTTCTTC.

This clonotype was recorded only once. The chain couples TRBV7-9 to TRBJ2-2; D gene uncertain. This CDR3 has 13 residues. The V gene lost 5 bases and the J gene lost 6 bases, with 10 bases spanning the gap. CDR1 and CDR2 (germline): SEHNR, FQNEAQ (reference sequence). Here the CDR3 DNA reads TGTGCCAGCAGCCTCAGACAAGCCGGGGAGCTGTTTTTT. Amino acids: CASSLRQAGELFF.